The rows below give T cell receptor beta chains drawn from one sample of a study of control samples from healthy donors and cancer patients. The method was immunoSEQ multiplex PCR; TCRdb's version includes in-frame clones alone and lacks a portion of them. The sample includes about 85,000 clones, about 88% of them seen just once. The specimen was blood. These receptors all stem from a woman aged 55 to 70 in good health. Each CDR3 is given with its conserved first and last residue.

TRBJ2-1 | TRBV6-1 | CASREATGGRHDEQFF
TRBJ1-1 | TRBV4-3 | CASSQGGMNTEAFF
TRBJ2-1 | TRBV2 | CASRTGTSGDNEQFF
TRBJ1-5 | TRBV6-5 | CASTDRGVNQPQHF
TRBJ1-1 | TRBV7-3 | CASSLRSNTEAFF
TRBJ2-1 | TRBV12-3/TRBV12-4 | CASRPPGTGNQFF
TRBJ2-1 | TRBV11-2 | CASSLWIHKYNEQFF
TRBJ2-7 | TRBV28 | CASTRPGAGVRGEQYF
TRBJ2-1 | TRBV19 | CASSIRSQAPVGEQFF
TRBJ1-2 | TRBV2 | CASSDEFYGYTF
TRBJ1-2 | TRBV15 | CATSPRGGFDYGYTF
TRBJ2-6 | TRBV4-2 | CASSQGGRAGANVLTF
TRBJ1-4 | TRBV6-1 | CASSDPGQTNEKLFF
TRBJ1-4 | TRBV18 | CASSTDRFEKLFF
TRBJ2-7 | TRBV5-1 | CASSPEGEYEQYF
TRBJ1-6 | TRBV6-5 | CASRDRDNSPLHF
TRBJ2-5 | TRBV7-9 | CASSLRGYRETQYF
TRBJ1-6 | TRBV5-6 | CASSLNREDSPLHF
TRBJ1-1 | TRBV28 | CASSLRGQIEAFF
TRBJ2-1 | TRBV9 | CASSGWTGTEQFF